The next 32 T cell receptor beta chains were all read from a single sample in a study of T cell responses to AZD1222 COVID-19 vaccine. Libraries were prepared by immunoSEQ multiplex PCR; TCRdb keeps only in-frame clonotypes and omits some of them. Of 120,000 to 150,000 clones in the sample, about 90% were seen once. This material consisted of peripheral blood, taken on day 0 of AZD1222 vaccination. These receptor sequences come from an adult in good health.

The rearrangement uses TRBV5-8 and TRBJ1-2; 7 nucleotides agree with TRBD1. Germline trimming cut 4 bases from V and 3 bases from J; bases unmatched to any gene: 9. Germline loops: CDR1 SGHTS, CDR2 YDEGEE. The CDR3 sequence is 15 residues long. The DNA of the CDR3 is TGTGCCAGCAGCAGAGTGACAGGGAGAGACTATGGCTACACCTTC. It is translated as CASSRVTGRDYGYTF.

The CDR3 coding sequence is TGCAGCGTAAAGGACAGCGGGGGGTATGGCTACACCTTC. This gives the protein CSVKDSGGYGYTF. This sequence joins TRBV29-1 and TRBJ1-2; D may be TRBD1 (6 bases). The CDR3 spans 13 residues. The V end was cut by 6 bases, the J end by 5 bases, with 16 bases between. From germline, CDR1 is SQVTM and CDR2 ANQGSEA.

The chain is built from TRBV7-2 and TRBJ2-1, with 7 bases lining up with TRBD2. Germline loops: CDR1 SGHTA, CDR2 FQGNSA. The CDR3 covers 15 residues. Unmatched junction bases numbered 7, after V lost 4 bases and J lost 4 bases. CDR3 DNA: TGTGCCAGCAGCTGGGGGGGGTACGGGTACAATGAGCAGTTCTTC. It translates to CASSWGGYGYNEQFF.

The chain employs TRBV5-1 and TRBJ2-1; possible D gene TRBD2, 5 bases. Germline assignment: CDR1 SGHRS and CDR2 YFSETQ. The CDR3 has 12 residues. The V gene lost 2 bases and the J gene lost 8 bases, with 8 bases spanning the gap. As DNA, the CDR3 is TGCGCCAGCAGCTTTTTGCGGGATGAGCAGTTCTTC. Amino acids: CASSFLRDEQFF.

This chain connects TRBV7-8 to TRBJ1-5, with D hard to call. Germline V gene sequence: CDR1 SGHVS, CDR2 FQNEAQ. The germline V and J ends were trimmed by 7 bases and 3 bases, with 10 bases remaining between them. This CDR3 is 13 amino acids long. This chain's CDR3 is CASTGEINQPQHF. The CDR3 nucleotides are TGTGCCAGCACCGGAGAAATCAATCAGCCCCAGCATTTT.

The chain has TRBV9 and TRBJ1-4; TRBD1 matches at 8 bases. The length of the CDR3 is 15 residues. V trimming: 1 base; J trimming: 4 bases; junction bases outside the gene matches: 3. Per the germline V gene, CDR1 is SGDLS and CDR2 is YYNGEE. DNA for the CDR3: TGTGCCAGCAGCGTACTGGGACAGGTTAATGAAAAACTGTTTTTT. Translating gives CASSVLGQVNEKLFF. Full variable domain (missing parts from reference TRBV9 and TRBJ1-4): DSGVTQTPKHLITATGQRVTLRCSPRSGDLSVYWYQQSLDQGLQFLIQYYNGEERAKGNILERFSAQQFPDLHSELNLSSLELGDSALYFCASSVLGQVNEKLFFGSGTQLSVL.

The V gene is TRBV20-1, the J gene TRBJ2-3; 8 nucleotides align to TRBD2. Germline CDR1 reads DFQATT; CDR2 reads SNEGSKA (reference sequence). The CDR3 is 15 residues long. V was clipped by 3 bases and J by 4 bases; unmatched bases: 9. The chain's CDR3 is CSASFLAGKADTQYF. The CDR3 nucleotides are TGCAGTGCTAGTTTCCTAGCGGGCAAGGCAGATACGCAGTATTTT.

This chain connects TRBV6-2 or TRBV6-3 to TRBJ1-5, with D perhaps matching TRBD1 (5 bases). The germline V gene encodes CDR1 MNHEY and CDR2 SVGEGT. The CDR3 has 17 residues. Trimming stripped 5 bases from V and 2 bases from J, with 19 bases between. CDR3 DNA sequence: TGTGCCAGCAGTAAGACACTGGGGGTAGATGGCAATCAGCCCCAGCATTTT. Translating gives CASSKTLGVDGNQPQHF.

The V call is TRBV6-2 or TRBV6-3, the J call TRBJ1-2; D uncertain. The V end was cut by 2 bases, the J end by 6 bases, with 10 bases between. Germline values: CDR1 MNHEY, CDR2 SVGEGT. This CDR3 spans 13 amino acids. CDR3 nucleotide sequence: TGTGCCAGCAGTTACGAGGGAGTAGATGGCTACACCTTC. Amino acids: CASSYEGVDGYTF.

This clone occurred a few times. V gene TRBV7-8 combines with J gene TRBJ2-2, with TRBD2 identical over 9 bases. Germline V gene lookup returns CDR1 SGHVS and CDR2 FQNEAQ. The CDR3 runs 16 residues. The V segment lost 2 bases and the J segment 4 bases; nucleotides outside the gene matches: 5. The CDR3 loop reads CASSLRLAVSTGELFF. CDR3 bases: TGTGCCAGCAGCTTAAGACTAGCGGTTAGCACCGGGGAGCTGTTTTTT.

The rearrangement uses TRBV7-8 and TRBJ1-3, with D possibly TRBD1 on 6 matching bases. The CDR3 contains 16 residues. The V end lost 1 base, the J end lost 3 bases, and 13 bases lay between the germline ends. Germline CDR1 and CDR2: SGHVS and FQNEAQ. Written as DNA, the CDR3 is TGTGCCAGCAGCTTAGTTACAGGGAAGGGTGGAAACACCATATATTTT. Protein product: CASSLVTGKGGNTIYF.

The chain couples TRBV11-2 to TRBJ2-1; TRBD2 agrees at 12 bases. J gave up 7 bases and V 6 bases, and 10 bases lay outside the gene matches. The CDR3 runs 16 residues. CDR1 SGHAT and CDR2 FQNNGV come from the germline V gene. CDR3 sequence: CASRMRLAGVGNEQFF. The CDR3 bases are TGTGCCAGCAGGATGAGACTAGCGGGAGTTGGGAATGAGCAGTTCTTC.

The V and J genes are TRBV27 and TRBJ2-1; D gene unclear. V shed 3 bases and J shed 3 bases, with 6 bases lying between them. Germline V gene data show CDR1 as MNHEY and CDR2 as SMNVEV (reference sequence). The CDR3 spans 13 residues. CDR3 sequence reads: CASSFGNYNEQFF. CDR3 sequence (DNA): TGTGCCAGCAGTTTCGGAAACTACAATGAGCAGTTCTTC.

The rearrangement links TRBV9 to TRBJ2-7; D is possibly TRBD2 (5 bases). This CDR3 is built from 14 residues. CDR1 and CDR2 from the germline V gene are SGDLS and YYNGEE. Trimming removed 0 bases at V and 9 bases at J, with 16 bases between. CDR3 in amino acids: CASSVGDSALPQYF. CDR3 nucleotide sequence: TGTGCCAGCAGCGTAGGGGATAGCGCTCTTCCGCAGTACTTC.

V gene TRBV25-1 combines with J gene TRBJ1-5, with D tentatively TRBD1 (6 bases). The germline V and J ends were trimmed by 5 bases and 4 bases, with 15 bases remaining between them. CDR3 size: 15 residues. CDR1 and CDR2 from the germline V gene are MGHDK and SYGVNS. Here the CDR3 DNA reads TGTGCCAGCAGTAATACCGGACAGCCAAATCAGCCCCAGCATTTT. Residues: CASSNTGQPNQPQHF.

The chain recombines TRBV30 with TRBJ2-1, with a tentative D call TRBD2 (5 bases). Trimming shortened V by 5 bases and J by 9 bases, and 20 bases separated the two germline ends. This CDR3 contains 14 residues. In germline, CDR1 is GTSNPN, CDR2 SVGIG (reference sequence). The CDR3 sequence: CAWSPRGVLSEQFF. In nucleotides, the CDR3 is TGTGCCTGGTCCCCACGGGGAGTTTTAAGTGAGCAGTTCTTC. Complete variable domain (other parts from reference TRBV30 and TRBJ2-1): SQTIHQWPATLVQPVGSPLSLECTVEGTSNPNLYWYRQAAGRGLQLLFYSVGIGQISSEVPQNLSASRPQDRQFILSSKKLLLSDSGFYLCAWSPRGVLSEQFFGPGTRLTVL.

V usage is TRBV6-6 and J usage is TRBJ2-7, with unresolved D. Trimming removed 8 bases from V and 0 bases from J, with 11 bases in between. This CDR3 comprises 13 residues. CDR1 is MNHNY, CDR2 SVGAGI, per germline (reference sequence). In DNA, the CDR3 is TGTGCCAGCGGAAGATTTGGCTCCTACGAGCAGTACTTC. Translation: CASGRFGSYEQYF.

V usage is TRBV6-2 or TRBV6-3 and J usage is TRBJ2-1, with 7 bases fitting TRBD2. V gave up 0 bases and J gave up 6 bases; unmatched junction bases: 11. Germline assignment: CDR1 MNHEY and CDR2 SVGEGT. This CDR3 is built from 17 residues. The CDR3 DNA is TGTGCCAGCAGTTACTCTTTTTTGGCGGGAGTTGGCAATGAGCAGTTCTTC. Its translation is CASSYSFLAGVGNEQFF.

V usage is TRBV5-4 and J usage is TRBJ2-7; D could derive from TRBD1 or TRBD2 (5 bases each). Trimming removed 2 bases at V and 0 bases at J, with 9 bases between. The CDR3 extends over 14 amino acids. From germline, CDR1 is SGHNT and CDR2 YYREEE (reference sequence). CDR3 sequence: CASSFSGTSYEQYF. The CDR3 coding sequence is TGTGCCAGCAGCTTCTCCGGGACCTCCTACGAGCAGTACTTC.

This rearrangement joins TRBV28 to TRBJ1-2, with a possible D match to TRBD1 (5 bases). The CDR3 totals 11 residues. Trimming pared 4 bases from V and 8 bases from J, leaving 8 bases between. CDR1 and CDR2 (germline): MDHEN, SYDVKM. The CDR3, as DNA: TGTGCCAGCAGTTGGGGCAGGGGCTACACCTTC. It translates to CASSWGRGYTF.

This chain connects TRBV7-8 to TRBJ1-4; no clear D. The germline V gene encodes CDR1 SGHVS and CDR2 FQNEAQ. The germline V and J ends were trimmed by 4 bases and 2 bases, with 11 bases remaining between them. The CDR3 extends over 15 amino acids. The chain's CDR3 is CASSSGVVTNEKLFF. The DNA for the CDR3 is TGTGCCAGCAGCTCCGGGGTAGTGACTAATGAAAAACTGTTTTTT.

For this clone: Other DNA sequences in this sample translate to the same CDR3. The DNA of the CDR3 is TGTGCCAGCAGCGTAGGGGCGTGGGAGACCCAGTACTTC. It yields the protein CASSVGAWETQYF. The chain combines TRBV9 with TRBJ2-5; D is unclear. CDR3 length equals 13 residues. From germline, CDR1 is SGDLS and CDR2 YYNGEE. Trimming left V 0 bases short and J 5 bases short, with 8 bases between.

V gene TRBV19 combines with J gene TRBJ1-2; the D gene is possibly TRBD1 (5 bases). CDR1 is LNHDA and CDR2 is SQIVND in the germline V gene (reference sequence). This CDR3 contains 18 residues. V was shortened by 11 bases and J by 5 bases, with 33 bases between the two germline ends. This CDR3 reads CAFKMAGAQGPYSYGYTF. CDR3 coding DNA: TGTGCCTTTAAAATGGCCGGGGCGCAGGGTCCATATTCATATGGCTACACCTTC.

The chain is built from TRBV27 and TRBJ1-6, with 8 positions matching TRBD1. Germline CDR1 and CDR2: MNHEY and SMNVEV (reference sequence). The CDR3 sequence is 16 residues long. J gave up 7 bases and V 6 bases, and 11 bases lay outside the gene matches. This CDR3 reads CASRTFDRGENSPLHF. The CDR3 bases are TGTGCCAGCAGAACGTTCGACAGGGGAGAGAATTCACCCCTCCACTTT.

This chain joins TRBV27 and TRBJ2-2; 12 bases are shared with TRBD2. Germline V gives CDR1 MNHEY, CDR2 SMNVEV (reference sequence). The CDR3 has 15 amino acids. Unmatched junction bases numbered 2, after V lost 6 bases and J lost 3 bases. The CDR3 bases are TGTGCCAGCAGCCGACTAGCGGGGGACACCGGGGAGCTGTTTTTT. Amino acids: CASSRLAGDTGELFF.

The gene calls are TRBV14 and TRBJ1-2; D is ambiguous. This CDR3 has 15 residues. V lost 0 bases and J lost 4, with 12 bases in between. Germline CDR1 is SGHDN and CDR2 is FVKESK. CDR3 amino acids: CASSQDRSATYGYTF. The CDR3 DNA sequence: TGTGCCAGCAGCCAAGATCGGTCGGCGACCTATGGCTACACCTTC.

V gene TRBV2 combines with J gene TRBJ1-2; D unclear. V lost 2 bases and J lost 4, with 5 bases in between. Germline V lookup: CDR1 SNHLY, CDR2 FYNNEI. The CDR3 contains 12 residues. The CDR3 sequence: CASSETGYGYTF. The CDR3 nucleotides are TGTGCCAGCAGTGAAACGGGCTATGGCTACACCTTC.

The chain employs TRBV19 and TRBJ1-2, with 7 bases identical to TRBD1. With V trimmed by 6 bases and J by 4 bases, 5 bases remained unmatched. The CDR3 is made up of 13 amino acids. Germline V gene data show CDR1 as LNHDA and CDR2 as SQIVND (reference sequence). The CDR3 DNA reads TGTGCCAGTAGCACCGGGACAGTCTATGGCTACACCTTC. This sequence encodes CASSTGTVYGYTF.

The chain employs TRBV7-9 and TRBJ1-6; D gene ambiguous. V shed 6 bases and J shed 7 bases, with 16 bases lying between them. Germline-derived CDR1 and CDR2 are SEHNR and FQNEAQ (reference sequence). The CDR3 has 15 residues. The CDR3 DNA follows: TGTGCCAGCAGGGCACACTCAAGGGAAAATTCACCCCTCCACTTT. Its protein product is CASRAHSRENSPLHF.

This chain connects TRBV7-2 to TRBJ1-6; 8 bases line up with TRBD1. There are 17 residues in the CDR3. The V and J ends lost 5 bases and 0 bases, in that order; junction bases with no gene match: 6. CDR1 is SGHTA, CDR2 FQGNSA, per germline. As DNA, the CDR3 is TGTGCCAGCAGCAGCGGGGACAGGATCTCCTATAATTCACCCCTCCACTTT. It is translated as CASSSGDRISYNSPLHF.

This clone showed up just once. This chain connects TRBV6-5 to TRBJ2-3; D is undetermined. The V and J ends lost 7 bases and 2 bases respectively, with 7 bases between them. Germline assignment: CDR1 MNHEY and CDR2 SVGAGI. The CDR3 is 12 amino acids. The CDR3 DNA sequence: TGTGCCAGCATGGCTGACACAGATACGCAGTATTTT. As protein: CASMADTDTQYF.

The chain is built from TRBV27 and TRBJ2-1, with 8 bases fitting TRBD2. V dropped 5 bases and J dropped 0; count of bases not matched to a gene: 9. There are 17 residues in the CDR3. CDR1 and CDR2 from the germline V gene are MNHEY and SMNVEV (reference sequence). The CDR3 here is CASSRTSGGSSYNEQFF. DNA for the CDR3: TGTGCCAGCAGTCGAACTAGCGGAGGGAGCTCCTACAATGAGCAGTTCTTC.